Detailed here is one T cell receptor (beta chain). This sample was taken from a study of blood T cell repertoires in COVID-19. For the study at large: The cDNA or gDNA used as material had been derived from T cells, B-cell-depleted T cells, or PBMCs.

Original handling: Reference gene primer amplification in the assay estimated nucleated cell counts. Sequenced by immunoSEQ multiplex PCR; TCRdb stores in-frame clones only, minus some. The V and J calls and clone size are taken from that table; D and trimming were inferred from the DNA. Of about 300,000 clones in the sample, around 84% were seen once. Recovery meant two consecutive negative NP/OP PCR tests, professional clearance, or resolved symptoms. The germline CDR1 and CDR2 sequences are SGDLS and YYNGEE. V was trimmed by 2 bases and J by 1 base, leaving 12 bases between them. The CDR3 is 15 residues long.

The receptor comes from a man in his thirties or forties who had recovered from COVID-19. The sample comprised PBMCs or T cells enriched from blood (not recorded which). The rearrangement links TRBV9 to TRBJ1-1; TRBD1 is a possible D gene (5 bases). This chain's CDR3 is CASSVRPQGNTEAFF. Here the CDR3 DNA reads TGTGCCAGCAGCGTCCGACCCCAGGGGAACACTGAAGCTTTCTTT.